A single sample gave rise to the 25 T cell receptor beta chains below, sequenced in a study of response to subunit inactivated influenza vaccine. TCRdb re-called the RT-PCR reads through MiXCR, storing one row per CDR3 protein. The sample lists around 520,000 distinct CDR3 sequences; approximately 12% were seen once. This specimen consisted of PBMCs from blood, obtained on the day of vaccination. The receptors come from a man between 50 and 59 years old who received an inactivated influenza vaccine.

This chain's CDR3 is CSVDPGINYGYTF. The DNA for the CDR3 is TGCAGCGTTGACCCCGGGATCAACTATGGCTACACCTTC. The chain links TRBV29-1 to TRBJ1-2; no definite D call. CDR1 is SQVTM and CDR2 is ANQGSEA in the germline V gene. There are 13 residues in the CDR3. V was cut by 3 bases and J by 2 bases, with 10 bases left in between.

This clonotype was recorded a few times. V and J are TRBV4-2 and TRBJ2-1, with 8 bases matching TRBD2. CDR1 and CDR2 (germline): LGHNA, YNFKEQ. The CDR3 contains 15 residues. V was clipped by 6 bases and J by 5 bases; unmatched bases: 9. In DNA, the CDR3 is TGTGCCAGCAGACATCCGGGACTAGGTGACAATGAGCAGTTCTTC. Its protein is CASRHPGLGDNEQFF.

The rearrangement uses TRBV7-2 and TRBJ2-7, with TRBD1 as a possible D gene (5 bases). Trimming took 2 bases from V and 0 from J, leaving 11 bases between them. CDR1 SGHTA and CDR2 FQGNSA come from the germline V gene. This CDR3 spans 15 amino acids. CDR3 sequence (DNA): TGTGCCAGCAGCTTATGGGGCTCCAGCTCCTACGAGCAGTACTTC. Amino acids: CASSLWGSSSYEQYF. The whole variable domain, filled in from reference TRBV7-2 and TRBJ2-7, reads GAGVSQSPSNKVTEKGKDVELRCDPISGHTALYWYRQSLGQGLEFLIYFQGNSAPDKSGLPSDRFSAERTGGSVSTLTIQRTQQEDSAVYLCASSLWGSSSYEQYFGPGTRLTVT.

This clonotype was seen many times. The chain uses TRBV7-2 and TRBJ2-3; perhaps TRBD1 as D (6 bases). The ends were cut back, 5 bases at V and 4 bases at J, with 16 bases in the middle. The germline V gene encodes CDR1 SGHTA and CDR2 FQGNSA. The CDR3 runs to 15 residues. CDR3 loop: CASSRTTQGADTQYF. The CDR3 region has the DNA TGTGCCAGCAGCCGTACTACACAGGGAGCAGATACGCAGTATTTT.

The sample holds many counts of this clonotype. V gene TRBV12-3 or TRBV12-4 combines with J gene TRBJ1-2; 9 bases line up with TRBD1. V was clipped by 1 base and J by 3 bases; unmatched bases: 6. The CDR3 has 16 amino acids. CDR3 in amino acids: CASSLVAQGADYGYTF. DNA of the CDR3: TGTGCCAGCAGTTTAGTGGCACAGGGGGCCGACTATGGCTACACCTTC.

This clonotype was counted only a few times. This chain uses TRBV7-3 with TRBJ2-5; D gene uncertain. The germline gives CDR1 SGHTA, CDR2 FQGTGA. The CDR3 covers 13 residues. V lost 4 bases, J lost 0 bases, and 6 bases lay in between. The CDR3 region has the DNA TGTGCCAGCAGCTCCCCCAACCAAGAGACCCAGTACTTC. It is translated as CASSSPNQETQYF.

The chain uses TRBV7-2 and TRBJ2-7; D may be TRBD2 (6 bases). The CDR3 has 15 residues. The germline V gene encodes CDR1 SGHTA and CDR2 FQGNSA. V dropped 5 bases and J dropped 6 bases, with 20 bases sitting between them. The chain's CDR3 is CASSLQGGFSSEQYF. CDR3 coding DNA: TGTGCCAGCAGCCTTCAGGGAGGTTTCAGTTCCGAGCAGTACTTC.

There are a few counts of this clonotype. The chain employs TRBV11-2 and TRBJ2-1; D is unclear. V was trimmed by 5 bases and J by 1 base, leaving 12 bases between them. The CDR3 covers 15 residues. The V gene's germline CDR1 is SGHAT and CDR2 FQNNGV. The CDR3 loop is CASSANLGSYNEQFF. In nucleotides, the CDR3 is TGTGCCAGCAGCGCAAACCTGGGGTCCTACAATGAGCAGTTCTTC.

This clonotype was seen only a few times. V usage is TRBV18 and J usage is TRBJ2-7; TRBD2 aligns across 7 bases. Looked up from germline, CDR1 is KGHSH and CDR2 is LQKENI. The CDR3 loop spans 15 amino acids. V lost 1 base, J lost 7 bases, and 10 bases stayed unmatched. This CDR3 is CASSPQGREAGEQYF. The CDR3 nucleotides read TGTGCCAGCTCACCACAGGGACGGGAGGCTGGAGAGCAGTACTTC.

V and J are TRBV7-9 and TRBJ1-2; D call uncertain. Germline V gives CDR1 SEHNR, CDR2 FQNEAQ (reference sequence). V lost 5 bases, J lost 4 bases, and 14 bases lay in between. This CDR3 is built from 14 residues. For the CDR3, the DNA is TGTGCCAGCAGCCCCCCTAAAGAGGGCTATGGCTACACCTTC. Encoded protein: CASSPPKEGYGYTF.

V usage is TRBV5-4 and J usage is TRBJ2-3; TRBD2 agrees at 10 bases. Germline values: CDR1 SGHNT, CDR2 YYREEE (reference sequence). The CDR3 sequence is 17 residues long. J was trimmed by 0 bases and V by 4 bases; bases with no gene match: 8. In DNA form, the CDR3 reads TGTGCCAGCAGCCGGGCAGTAGCGGGGGGAAGCACAGATACGCAGTATTTT. This sequence encodes CASSRAVAGGSTDTQYF.

This chain joins TRBV6-5 and TRBJ2-1, with TRBD2 as a possible D gene (5 bases). V shed 0 bases and J shed 6 bases, with 9 bases lying between them. This CDR3 region has 14 residues. In germline, CDR1 is MNHEY, CDR2 SVGAGI. CDR3 region: CASSYSASSNEQFF. The CDR3 nucleotides are TGTGCCAGCAGTTACTCGGCTAGCAGCAATGAGCAGTTCTTC.

CDR3 in amino acids: CASSPRLAGSSYEQYF. In DNA form, the CDR3 reads TGTGCCAGCAGCCCTCGACTAGCGGGCAGCTCCTACGAGCAGTACTTC. V is TRBV11-2 and J is TRBJ2-7; TRBD2 aligns across 10 bases. CDR1 SGHAT and CDR2 FQNNGV come from the germline V gene. The CDR3 is 16 residues long. The junction had 7 bases not matched to a gene; V was cut back by 5 bases and J by 0 bases.

This clonotype was counted only a few times. This chain uses TRBV20-1 with TRBJ1-2; possible D gene TRBD1, 6 bases. CDR1 is DFQATT, CDR2 SNEGSKA, per germline (reference sequence). V was cut by 0 bases and J by 12 bases, with 11 bases left in between. The CDR3 runs to 11 residues. The CDR3 DNA sequence: TGCAGTGCTAGAGATTCGAGGGGGAACACCTTC. Translated: CSARDSRGNTF.

The J gene is TRBJ2-3, the V gene TRBV7-2; D not certain. CDR1 and CDR2 from the germline V gene are SGHTA and FQGNSA. The CDR3 is made up of 14 amino acids. Deletions cut 1 base from V and 4 bases from J, with 9 bases between. In DNA, the CDR3 is TGTGCCAGCAGCTTAGTCCTATCCGCAGATACGCAGTATTTT. This encodes CASSLVLSADTQYF.

This clonotype was counted many times. The V call is TRBV12-3 or TRBV12-4, the J call TRBJ2-2; 8 bases match TRBD1. The CDR3 extends over 14 amino acids. Germline trimming cut 7 bases from V and 4 bases from J; bases unmatched to any gene: 5. This CDR3 reads CASTPDRVTGELFF. DNA of the CDR3: TGTGCCAGCACGCCGGACAGGGTCACCGGGGAGCTGTTTTTT.

The chain employs TRBV20-1 and TRBJ1-5; 8 bases are shared with TRBD1. The CDR3 is 14 residues long. V gave up 6 bases and J gave up 4 bases; unmatched junction bases: 8. Germline-derived CDR1 and CDR2 are DFQATT and SNEGSKA (reference sequence). Here the CDR3 reads CSAIRDRPNQPQHF. The CDR3 DNA reads as TGCAGTGCGATAAGGGACAGGCCTAATCAGCCCCAGCATTTT.

This clonotype was seen many times. The chain carries TRBV20-1 and TRBJ2-3; the match to TRBD2 covers 14 bases. The CDR3 totals 14 residues. The ends lost 4 bases at V and 10 bases at J; junction bases unmatched: 7. CDR1 and CDR2 from the germline V gene are DFQATT and SNEGSKA (reference sequence). The CDR3 spells CSANHGLAGGAQYF. The CDR3 DNA reads as TGCAGTGCTAACCACGGACTAGCGGGAGGCGCGCAGTATTTT.

The V gene is TRBV6-1, the J gene TRBJ2-1; 7 nucleotides align to TRBD2. The junction had 4 bases not matched to a gene; V was cut back by 2 bases and J by 0 bases. CDR1 and CDR2 from the germline V gene are MNHNS and SASEGT. The CDR3 contains 16 residues. The CDR3 DNA reads TGTGCCAGCAGTGAACAGCGGGATAGCTCCTACAATGAGCAGTTCTTC. It codes for CASSEQRDSSYNEQFF.

J is TRBJ2-7 and V is TRBV28; 7 positions agree with TRBD1. The CDR3 contains 15 residues. The germline V gene has CDR1 MDHEN and CDR2 SYDVKM. Trimming cost V 1 base and J 0 bases; bases outside gene matches: 3. CDR3 sequence reads: CASSLSPGGSYEQYF. CDR3 DNA: TGTGCCAGCAGTTTATCTCCAGGGGGCTCCTACGAGCAGTACTTC.

Ten or more counts support this clonotype. Here the CDR3 reads CATGAGGTDTQYF. CDR3 DNA: TGTGCCACCGGAGCGGGGGGCACAGATACGCAGTATTTT. This chain connects TRBV24-1 to TRBJ2-3; 8 bases are shared with TRBD2. The CDR3 consists of 13 residues. Trimming at V came to 9 bases and at J to 1 base, leaving 2 bases not matched to a gene. Germline V gene data show CDR1 as KGHDR and CDR2 as SFDVKD.

The chain links TRBV5-1 to TRBJ2-4; 9 bases match TRBD2. Germline V gene lookup returns CDR1 SGHRS and CDR2 YFSETQ. This CDR3 region has 15 residues. V was pared by 4 bases and J by 4 bases, with 6 bases of the junction left unmatched. CDR3 nucleotides: TGCGCCAGCAGCGCCCTGACTAGCGGAAAAAACATTCAGTACTTC. As protein: CASSALTSGKNIQYF.

The genes are TRBV23-1 and TRBJ1-5; the match to TRBD1 covers 12 bases. TRBV23-1 is placed among ORFs of uncertain function. Trimming at V came to 0 bases and at J to 3 bases, leaving 12 bases not matched to a gene. The CDR3 is 20 amino acids. CDR3 protein: CASSQSDRDRGLMPNQPQHF. The CDR3 coding sequence is TGCGCCAGCAGTCAATCAGACCGGGACAGGGGGCTGATGCCCAATCAGCCCCAGCATTTT.

This clonotype was seen a few times. The chain links TRBV5-1 to TRBJ2-1, with 9 bases that match TRBD2. Germline V gene sequence: CDR1 SGHRS, CDR2 YFSETQ. Trimming cost V 4 bases and J 5 bases; bases outside gene matches: 10. CDR3 length: 16 amino acids. CDR3 sequence reads: CASSPSTSGRNNEQFF. The CDR3 DNA reads TGCGCCAGCAGCCCGAGTACTAGCGGGCGAAACAATGAGCAGTTCTTC.

This clonotype was observed at least ten times. V usage is TRBV7-2 and J usage is TRBJ2-5, with a possible D match to TRBD1 (7 bases). The CDR3 is 15 amino acids. The ends were cut back, 0 bases at V and 4 bases at J, with 12 bases in the middle. Germline-derived CDR1 and CDR2 are SGHTA and FQGNSA. CDR3 residues: CASSLAQGGAETQYF. The CDR3 DNA reads as TGTGCCAGCAGCTTAGCGCAGGGGGGCGCAGAGACCCAGTACTTC.